This entry describes one T cell receptor (beta chain). Its antigen is as yet unknown. Generated by immunoSEQ multiplex PCR, the TCRdb table keeps only in-frame clones and is missing some. The sample yields around 86,000 clones, more than 85% seen once. The data were obtained in a study of OX40 agonist ivuxolimab in advanced cancers. Study details: Allowance was made for prior anti-PD-1, anti-PD-L1 or anti-CTLA-4 therapy, and roughly 40% had some.

Findings of the study overall: Antigen targets of the expanded peripheral T cells went undetermined. CD8+ T cells (on average) carried more expanded clones than CD4+ T cells.

V shed 0 bases and J shed 6 bases, with 13 bases lying between them. Germline CDR1 is SGHRS and CDR2 is YFSETQ. This CDR3 has 16 residues. Patients with a history of autoimmune disease or on systemic immunosuppression were excluded. The clonotype originates from an adult with an advanced solid tumor such as melanoma, head and neck, liver or kidney cancer. The genes are TRBV5-1 and TRBJ1-6; D might be TRBD1 (5 bases). The material was CD4+ or CD8+ T cells sorted from blood, obtained in a trial of the OX40 agonist ivuxolimab. CDR3 in amino acids: CASSLETWRGNSPLHF. For the CDR3, the DNA is TGCGCCAGCAGCTTGGAAACGTGGAGGGGTAATTCACCCCTCCACTTT.